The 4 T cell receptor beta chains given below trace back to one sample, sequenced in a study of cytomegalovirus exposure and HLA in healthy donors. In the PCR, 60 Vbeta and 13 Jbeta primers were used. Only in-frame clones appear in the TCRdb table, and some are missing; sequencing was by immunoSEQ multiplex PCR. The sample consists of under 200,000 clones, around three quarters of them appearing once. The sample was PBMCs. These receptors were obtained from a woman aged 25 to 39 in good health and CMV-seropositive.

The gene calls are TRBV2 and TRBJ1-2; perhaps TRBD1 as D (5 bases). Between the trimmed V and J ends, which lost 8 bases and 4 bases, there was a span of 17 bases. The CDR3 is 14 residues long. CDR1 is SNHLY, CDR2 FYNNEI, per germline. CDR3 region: CASLAQGSGYGYTF. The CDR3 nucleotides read TGTGCCAGCCTCGCGCAGGGTAGTGGCTATGGCTACACCTTC.

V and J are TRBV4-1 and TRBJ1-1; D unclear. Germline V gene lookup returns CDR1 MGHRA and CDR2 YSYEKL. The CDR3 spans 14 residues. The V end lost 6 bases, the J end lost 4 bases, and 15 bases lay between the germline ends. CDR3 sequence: CASRALLGATEAFF. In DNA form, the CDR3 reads TGCGCCAGCAGAGCGCTTCTGGGAGCCACTGAAGCTTTCTTT.

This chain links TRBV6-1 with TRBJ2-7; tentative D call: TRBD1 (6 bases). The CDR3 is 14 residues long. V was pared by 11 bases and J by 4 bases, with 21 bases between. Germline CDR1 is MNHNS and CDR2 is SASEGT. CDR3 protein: CAATQPGGGYEQYF. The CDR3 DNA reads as TGTGCCGCGACCCAACCTGGGGGCGGTTACGAGCAGTACTTC.

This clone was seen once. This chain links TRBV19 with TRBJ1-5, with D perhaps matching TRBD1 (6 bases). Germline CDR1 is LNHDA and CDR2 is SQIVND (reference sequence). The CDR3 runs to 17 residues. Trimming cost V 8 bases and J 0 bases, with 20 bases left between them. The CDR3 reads CASWGGGGPYSNQPQHF. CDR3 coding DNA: TGTGCCAGTTGGGGAGGGGGGGGGCCGTATAGCAATCAGCCCCAGCATTTT.